The 7 T cell receptor beta chains below were found in one sample sequenced in a study of T cells in Graves' hyperthyroidism and ophthalmopathy. RNA transcripts were the template for amplifying TCR beta CDR3 regions. When the TCR CDR3 underwent first-round RT-PCR, the HTBI primer set was used. MiXCR, run by TCRdb on the multiplex PCR reads, gives a single entry per CDR3 protein. This sample has hundreds of thousands of distinct CDR3 sequences, with about 16% found just once. Sequencing used blood. The receptors here all came from a woman aged 25 to 39 with Graves' hyperthyroidism.

This clonotype appeared many times. V usage is TRBV7-2 and J usage is TRBJ2-1; D gene ambiguous. V lost 2 bases, J lost 4 bases, and 6 bases lay in between. The CDR3 totals 13 residues. Germline CDR1 reads SGHTA; CDR2 reads FQGNSA. This CDR3 is CASSLTEYNEQFF. The CDR3 DNA reads as TGTGCCAGCAGCTTAACGGAATACAATGAGCAGTTCTTC.

This clonotype showed up just a few times. This chain links TRBV5-8 with TRBJ1-5; D unresolved. Trimming stripped 8 bases from V and 6 bases from J, with 21 bases between. CDR3 size: 15 residues. Germline V gene data show CDR1 as SGHTS and CDR2 as YDEGEE. The CDR3 DNA sequence: TGTGCCAGTGGGGTGCGGGTTTCTGGACGTCAGCCCCAGCATTTT. This translates into CASGVRVSGRQPQHF.

The table lists this clonotype with many counts. The chain employs TRBV27 and TRBJ2-7; no firm D call. Germline CDR1 is MNHEY and CDR2 is SMNVEV (reference sequence). This CDR3 comprises 13 residues. With 6 bases removed from V and 1 base from J, the gap between germline ends came to 10 bases. CDR3 residues: CASSLIRSYEQYF. CDR3 in DNA: TGTGCCAGCAGCCTAATCCGATCCTACGAGCAGTACTTC.

This clonotype appeared many times. This chain joins TRBV20-1 and TRBJ1-1; weak D call: TRBD1 (5 bases). Per the germline V gene, CDR1 is DFQATT and CDR2 is SNEGSKA (reference sequence). The germline V and J ends were trimmed by 0 bases and 0 bases, with 17 bases remaining between them. The CDR3 runs to 17 residues. The CDR3 loop is CSAREVERSGMNTEAFF. The CDR3 coding sequence is TGCAGTGCTAGAGAAGTGGAACGTTCAGGGATGAACACTGAAGCTTTCTTT.

There are many counts of this clonotype. This chain links TRBV12-3 or TRBV12-4 with TRBJ1-1, with D perhaps matching TRBD1 (5 bases). The V end lost 2 bases, the J end lost 6 bases, and 10 bases lay between the germline ends. The CDR3 has 13 residues. The CDR3, as DNA: TGTGCCAGCAGTTTATGGGGGGGACCTGAAGCTTTCTTT. Its protein is CASSLWGGPEAFF.

This clonotype has ten or more counts. The chain recombines TRBV11-1 with TRBJ2-2; TRBD2 agrees at 8 bases. The trim removed 5 bases at V and 4 bases at J, leaving 6 bases unmatched. The germline gives CDR1 SGHAT, CDR2 FQDESV (reference sequence). This CDR3 is 15 amino acids long. The CDR3 loop reads CASSTGSGGTGELFF. The CDR3 coding sequence is TGTGCCAGCAGCACAGGAAGCGGGGGCACCGGGGAGCTGTTTTTT.

This clonotype was recorded at least ten times. The chain links TRBV7-9 to TRBJ2-1, with TRBD2 as a possible D gene (6 bases). Deletions cut 5 bases from V and 4 bases from J, with 21 bases between. From germline, CDR1 is SEHNR and CDR2 FQNEAQ (reference sequence). The CDR3 consists of 17 residues. CDR3 DNA: TGTGCCAGCAGCCCGAGGGGTCTAGCCGGAGGGTACAATGAGCAGTTCTTC. As protein: CASSPRGLAGGYNEQFF.